What follows are 15 T cell receptor beta chains derived from one specimen sequenced in a study of blood T cell repertoires in COVID-19. Generated by immunoSEQ multiplex PCR, the TCRdb table keeps only in-frame clones and is missing some. The data hold roughly 160,000 clones, with approximately 77% observed a single time. Sequencing was done on a sample of PBMCs or T cells enriched from blood (not recorded which). These receptors all stem from a man in his 60s who had recovered from COVID-19.

This CDR3 is CASSTTGGRIYEQYF. CDR3 nucleotide sequence: TGTGCCAGTAGTACGACAGGGGGCAGGATCTACGAGCAGTACTTC. The chain has TRBV19 and TRBJ2-7; TRBD1 agrees at 10 bases. Looked up from germline, CDR1 is LNHDA and CDR2 is SQIVND (reference sequence). V shed 4 bases, J shed 3 bases, and the junction held 6 bases outside the gene matches. The CDR3 sequence is 15 residues long.

This chain connects TRBV6-1 to TRBJ2-1; a possible D gene is TRBD2 (6 bases). Germline-derived CDR1 and CDR2 are MNHNS and SASEGT. The CDR3 contains 14 residues. The ends were cut back, 3 bases at V and 3 bases at J, with 9 bases in the middle. The CDR3 here is CASSDGSGYNEQFF. The DNA for the CDR3 is TGTGCCAGCAGTGACGGGAGCGGCTACAATGAGCAGTTCTTC.

The rearrangement uses TRBV6-5 and TRBJ2-3; the D gene is possibly TRBD1 (5 bases). V lost 10 bases and J 0 bases, leaving 17 bases between the germline ends. Germline V gene sequence: CDR1 MNHEY, CDR2 SVGAGI. The CDR3 loop spans 15 amino acids. The CDR3 DNA reads TGTGCCATCCCCGGTGGGGCTTTGAGCACAGATACGCAGTATTTT. As protein: CAIPGGALSTDTQYF.

The V and J genes are TRBV9 and TRBJ2-1; 10 nucleotides match TRBD1. In germline, CDR1 is SGDLS, CDR2 YYNGEE. The CDR3 consists of 15 residues. V was clipped by 3 bases and J by 5 bases; unmatched bases: 5. CDR3 sequence (DNA): TGTGCCAGCAGCGGACCGGGACAGGGGAACAATGAGCAGTTCTTC. Translated: CASSGPGQGNNEQFF.

The V gene is TRBV7-3, the J gene TRBJ2-1; D is undetermined. The germline V gene has CDR1 SGHTA and CDR2 FQGTGA. V was cut by 0 bases and J by 0 bases, with 9 bases left in between. This CDR3 contains 16 residues. The CDR3 DNA sequence: TGTGCCAGCAGCTTAACTAGCCGCAGCTCCTACAATGAGCAGTTCTTC. This translates into CASSLTSRSSYNEQFF. The full variable domain, completed using reference TRBV7-3 and TRBJ2-1, is GAGVSQTPSNKVTEKGKYVELRCDPISGHTALYWYRQSLGQGPEFLIYFQGTGAADDSGLPNDRFFAVRPEGSVSTLKIQRTERGDSAVYLCASSLTSRSSYNEQFFGPGTRLTVL.

The J gene is TRBJ1-1, the V gene TRBV5-4; D is undetermined. There are 15 residues in the CDR3. Trimming shortened V by 0 bases and J by 1 base, and 10 bases separated the two germline ends. CDR1 and CDR2 (germline): SGHNT, YYREEE (reference sequence). This CDR3 reads CASSLDFNRNTEAFF. The DNA for the CDR3 is TGTGCCAGCAGCTTGGATTTTAATAGGAACACTGAAGCTTTCTTT.

The DNA for the CDR3 is TGTGCCAGCTCAACGAGGGCGCCTACGGTTTCCGGGGAGCTGTTTTTT. Translation gives CASSTRAPTVSGELFF. The V and J genes are TRBV18 and TRBJ2-2, with a tentative D call TRBD2 (5 bases). The CDR3 extends over 16 amino acids. Trimming left V 5 bases short and J 6 bases short, with 19 bases between. CDR1 and CDR2 (germline): KGHSH, LQKENI. Variable domain in full (rest from reference TRBV18 and TRBJ2-2): NAGVMQNPRHLVRRRGQEARLRCSPMKGHSHVYWYRQLPEEGLKFMVYLQKENIIDESGMPKERFSAEFPKEGPSILRIQQVVRGDSAAYFCASSTRAPTVSGELFFGEGSRLTVL.

This clone has just one count. The gene calls are TRBV27 and TRBJ1-2, with 7 bases fitting TRBD1. V trimming: 2 bases; J trimming: 8 bases; junction bases outside the gene matches: 17. The CDR3 has 17 residues. CDR1 and CDR2 from the germline V gene are MNHEY and SMNVEV (reference sequence). The CDR3 DNA reads TGTGCCAGCAGTTTAACCTCCCAGACAGGGCTAAGTAGGGGCTACACCTTC. Its translation is CASSLTSQTGLSRGYTF.

The chain uses TRBV7-3 and TRBJ2-7; D remains unclear. The CDR3 is 14 amino acids. V was cut by 1 base and J by 0 bases, with 7 bases left in between. Looked up from germline, CDR1 is SGHTA and CDR2 is FQGTGA. The CDR3 DNA is TGTGCCAGCAGCTTAAGGCCCAACTCCTACGAGCAGTACTTC. Amino acids: CASSLRPNSYEQYF.

This clone was seen just once. The chain recombines TRBV19 with TRBJ2-6, with no clear D. Germline lookup yields CDR1 LNHDA and CDR2 SQIVND (reference sequence). CDR3 length: 14 residues. V was pared by 10 bases and J by 3 bases, with 13 bases between. The CDR3 is CATSHGGGANVLTF. The CDR3 DNA follows: TGTGCCACCTCCCATGGCGGTGGGGCCAACGTCCTGACTTTC.

This clone was counted only a few times. V gene TRBV28 combines with J gene TRBJ1-2; 11 nucleotides agree with TRBD1. This CDR3 is 18 amino acids long. Germline CDR1 MDHEN, CDR2 SYDVKM. With 3 bases clipped from V and 7 bases from J, the junction kept 16 bases outside the gene matches. CDR3 nucleotides: TGTGCCAGCAGTTTCCCTTACCTGACGGGACAGGGGGTATTTGGCTACACCTTC. Encoded protein: CASSFPYLTGQGVFGYTF.

The chain is built from TRBV5-1 and TRBJ2-2; possibly TRBD2 for D (5 bases). This CDR3 comprises 16 residues. Trimming took 4 bases from V and 1 from J, leaving 14 bases between them. The germline gives CDR1 SGHRS, CDR2 YFSETQ. The DNA of the CDR3 is TGCGCCAGCAGCATCCGGGATTCGGGGAACACCGGGGAGCTGTTTTTT. As protein: CASSIRDSGNTGELFF.

This clone has a single count. This chain links TRBV3-1 (or the pseudogene TRBV3-2) with TRBJ1-3; D is possibly TRBD1 (6 bases). This CDR3 region has 17 residues. V gave up 4 bases and J gave up 2 bases, with 18 bases separating them. Germline assignment: CDR1 LGHDT and CDR2 YNNKEL (reference sequence). Written as DNA, the CDR3 is TGTGCCAGCAGCCCTCGCCTCCAGGGGAGAGCTGGAAACACCATATATTTT. Its translation is CASSPRLQGRAGNTIYF.

V gene TRBV7-3 combines with J gene TRBJ2-5, with 8 bases matching TRBD2. The CDR3 runs 15 residues. With V trimmed by 5 bases and J by 1 base, 6 bases remained unmatched. Germline V gene data show CDR1 as SGHTA and CDR2 as FQGTGA. CDR3: CASSASGSTQETQYF. In DNA, the CDR3 is TGTGCCAGCAGCGCTAGCGGGTCTACCCAAGAGACCCAGTACTTC.

This chain uses TRBV10-3 with TRBJ1-4, with TRBD1 matching over 7 bases. This CDR3 contains 13 residues. The germline gives CDR1 ENHRY, CDR2 SYGVKD. The V gene end was trimmed by 8 bases and the J gene end by 8 bases; junction bases not matched to a gene: 8. CDR3 region: CAIQDREEEKLFF. CDR3 nucleotides: TGTGCCATCCAAGACAGGGAGGAAGAAAAACTGTTTTTT.